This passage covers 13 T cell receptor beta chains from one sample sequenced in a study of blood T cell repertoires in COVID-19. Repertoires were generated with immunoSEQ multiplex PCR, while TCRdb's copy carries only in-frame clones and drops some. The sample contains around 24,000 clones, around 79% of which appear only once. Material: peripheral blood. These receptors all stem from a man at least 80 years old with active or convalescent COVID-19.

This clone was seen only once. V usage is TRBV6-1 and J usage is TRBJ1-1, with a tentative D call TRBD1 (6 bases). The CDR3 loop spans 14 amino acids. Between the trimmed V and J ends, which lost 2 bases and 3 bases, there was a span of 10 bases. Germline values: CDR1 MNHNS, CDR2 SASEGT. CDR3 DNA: TGTGCCAGCAGTGAAATAGGGGGACACACTGAAGCTTTCTTT. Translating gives CASSEIGGHTEAFF.

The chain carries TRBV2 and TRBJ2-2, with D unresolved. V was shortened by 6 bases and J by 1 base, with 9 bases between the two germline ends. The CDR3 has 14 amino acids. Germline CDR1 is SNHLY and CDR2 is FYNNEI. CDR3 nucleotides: TGTGCCAGCAGCCCCCTCCTGAACACCGGGGAGCTGTTTTTT. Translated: CASSPLLNTGELFF.

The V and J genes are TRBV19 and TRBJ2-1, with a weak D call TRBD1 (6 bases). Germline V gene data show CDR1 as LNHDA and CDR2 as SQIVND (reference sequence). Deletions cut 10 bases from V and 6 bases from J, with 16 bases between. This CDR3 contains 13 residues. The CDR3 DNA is TGTGCCACCACAGGGTACCTGGGCAATGAGCAGTTCTTC. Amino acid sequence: CATTGYLGNEQFF.

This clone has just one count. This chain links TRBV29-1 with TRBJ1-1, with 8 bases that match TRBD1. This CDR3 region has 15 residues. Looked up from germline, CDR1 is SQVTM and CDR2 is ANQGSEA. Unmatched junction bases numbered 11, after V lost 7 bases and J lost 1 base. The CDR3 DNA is TGCAGCGCGTTCCGGGACAGGAGTACGAACACTGAAGCTTTCTTT. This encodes CSAFRDRSTNTEAFF. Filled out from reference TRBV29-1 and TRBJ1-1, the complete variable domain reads SAVISQKPSRDICQRGTSLTIQCQVDSQVTMMFWYRQQPGQSLTLIATANQGSEATYESGFVIDKFPISRPNLTFSTLTVSNMSPEDSSIYLCSAFRDRSTNTEAFFGQGTRLTVV.

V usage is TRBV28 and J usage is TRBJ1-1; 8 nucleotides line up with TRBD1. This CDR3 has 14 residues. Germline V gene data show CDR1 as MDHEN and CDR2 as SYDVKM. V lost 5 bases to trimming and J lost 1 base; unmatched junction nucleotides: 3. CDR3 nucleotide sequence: TGTGCCAGCAGTCGACAGGGGTGGAACACTGAAGCTTTCTTT. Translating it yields CASSRQGWNTEAFF.

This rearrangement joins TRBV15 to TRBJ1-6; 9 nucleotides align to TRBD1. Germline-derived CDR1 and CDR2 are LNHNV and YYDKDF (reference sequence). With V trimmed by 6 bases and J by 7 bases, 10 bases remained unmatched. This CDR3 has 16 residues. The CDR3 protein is CATRRNRDRVNSPLHF. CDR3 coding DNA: TGTGCCACCAGAAGGAACCGGGACAGGGTGAATTCACCCCTCCACTTT.

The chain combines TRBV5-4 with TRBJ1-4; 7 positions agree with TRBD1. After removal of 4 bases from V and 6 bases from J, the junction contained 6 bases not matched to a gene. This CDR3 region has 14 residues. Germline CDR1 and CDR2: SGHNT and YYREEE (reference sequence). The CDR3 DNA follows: TGTGCCAGCAGCGTCCGGGACAGCCATGAAAAACTGTTTTTT. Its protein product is CASSVRDSHEKLFF.

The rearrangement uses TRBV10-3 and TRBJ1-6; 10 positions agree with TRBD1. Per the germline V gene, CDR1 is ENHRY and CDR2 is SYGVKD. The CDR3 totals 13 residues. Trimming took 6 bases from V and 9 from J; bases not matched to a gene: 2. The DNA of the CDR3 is TGTGCCATCAGCGGGGACAGGGGTTCACCCCTCCACTTT. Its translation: CAISGDRGSPLHF.

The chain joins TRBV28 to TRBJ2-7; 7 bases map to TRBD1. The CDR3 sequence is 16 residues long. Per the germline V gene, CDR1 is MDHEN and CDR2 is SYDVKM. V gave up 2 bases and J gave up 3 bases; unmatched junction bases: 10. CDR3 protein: CASSLPHSTGHYEQYF. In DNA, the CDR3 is TGTGCCAGCAGTTTACCGCACTCGACAGGGCACTACGAGCAGTACTTC.

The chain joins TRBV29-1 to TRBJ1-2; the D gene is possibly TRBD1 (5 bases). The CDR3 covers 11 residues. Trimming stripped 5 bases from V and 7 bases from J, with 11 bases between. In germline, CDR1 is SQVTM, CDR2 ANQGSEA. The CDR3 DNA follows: TGCAGCGTTTTGACAGACGGTGGCTACACCTTC. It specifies CSVLTDGGYTF.

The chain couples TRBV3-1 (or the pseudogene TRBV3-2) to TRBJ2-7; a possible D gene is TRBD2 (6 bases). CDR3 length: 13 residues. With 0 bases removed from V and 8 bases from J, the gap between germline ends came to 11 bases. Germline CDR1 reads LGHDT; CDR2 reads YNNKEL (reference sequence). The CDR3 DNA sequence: TGTGCCAGCAGCCAAGATCGGGGGTCCCAGCAGTACTTC. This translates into CASSQDRGSQQYF.

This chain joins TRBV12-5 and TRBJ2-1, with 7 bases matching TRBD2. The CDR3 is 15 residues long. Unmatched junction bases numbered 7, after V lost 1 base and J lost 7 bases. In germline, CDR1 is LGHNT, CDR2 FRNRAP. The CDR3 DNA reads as TGTGCTAGTGGTTTGGAAGGACTAGAGGGTAATGAGCAGTTCTTC. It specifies CASGLEGLEGNEQFF.

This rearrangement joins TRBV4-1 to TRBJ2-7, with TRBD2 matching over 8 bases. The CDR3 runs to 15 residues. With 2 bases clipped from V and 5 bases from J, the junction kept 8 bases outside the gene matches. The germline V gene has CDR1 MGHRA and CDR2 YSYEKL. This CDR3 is CASSQPTSVPNEQYF. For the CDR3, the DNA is TGCGCCAGCAGCCAACCGACTAGCGTACCAAACGAGCAGTACTTC.